The TCR beta chain under discussion was sequenced for a study of blood T cell repertoires in COVID-19. Study context: Samples representing acute and convalescent COVID-19 were sourced from the United States, Italy and Spain. PBMCs, B-cell-depleted T cells, or T cells provided the cDNA or gDNA that made up the material.

As processed by the authors: Amplification from reference gene primers served as the basis for estimated nucleated cell counts. Assay used: immunoSEQ multiplex PCR; TCRdb lists only in-frame clones, some missing. V, J and clone size are those of that table, while D and trimming were read from the DNA. Here the sample spans about 330,000 clones, 85% to 90% being singletons. The CDR3 spans 14 residues. V was trimmed by 10 bases and J by 0 bases, leaving 16 bases between them. The germline V gene encodes CDR1 MNHNY and CDR2 SVGAGI (reference sequence). This receptor was identified in a woman in her 50s with active or convalescent COVID-19. Source material: peripheral blood. The chain couples TRBV6-6 to TRBJ2-7; tentatively, D is TRBD2 (5 bases). CDR3 DNA sequence: TGTGCCACCCGCCATGGTGGGAGCTCCTACGAGCAGTACTTC. Its protein product is CATRHGGSSYEQYF.